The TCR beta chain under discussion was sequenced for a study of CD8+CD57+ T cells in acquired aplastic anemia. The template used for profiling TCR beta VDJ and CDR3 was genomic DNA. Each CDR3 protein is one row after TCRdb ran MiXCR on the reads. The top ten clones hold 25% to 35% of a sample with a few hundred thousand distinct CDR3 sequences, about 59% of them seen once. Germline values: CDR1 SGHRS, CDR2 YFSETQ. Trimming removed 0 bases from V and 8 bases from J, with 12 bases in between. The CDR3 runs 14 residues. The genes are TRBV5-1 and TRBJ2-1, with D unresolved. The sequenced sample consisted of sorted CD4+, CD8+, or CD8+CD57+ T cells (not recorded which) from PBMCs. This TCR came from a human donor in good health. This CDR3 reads CASSLDPGQDEQFF. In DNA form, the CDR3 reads TGCGCCAGCAGCTTGGATCCGGGTCAGGATGAGCAGTTCTTC.